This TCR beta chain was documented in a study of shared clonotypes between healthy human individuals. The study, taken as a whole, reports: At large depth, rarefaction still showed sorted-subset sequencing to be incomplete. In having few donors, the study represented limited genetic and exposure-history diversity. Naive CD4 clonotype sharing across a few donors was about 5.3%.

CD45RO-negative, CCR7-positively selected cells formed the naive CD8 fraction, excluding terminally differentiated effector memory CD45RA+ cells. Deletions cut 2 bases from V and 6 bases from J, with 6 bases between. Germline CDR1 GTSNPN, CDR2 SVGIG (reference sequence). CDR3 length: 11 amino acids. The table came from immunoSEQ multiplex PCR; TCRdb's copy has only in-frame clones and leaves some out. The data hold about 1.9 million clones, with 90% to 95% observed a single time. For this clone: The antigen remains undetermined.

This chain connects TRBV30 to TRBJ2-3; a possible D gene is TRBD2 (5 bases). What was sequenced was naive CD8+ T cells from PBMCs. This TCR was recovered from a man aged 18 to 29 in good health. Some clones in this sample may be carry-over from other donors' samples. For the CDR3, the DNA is TGTGCCTGGAGTTGGAGGGATACGCAGTATTTT. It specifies CAWSWRDTQYF. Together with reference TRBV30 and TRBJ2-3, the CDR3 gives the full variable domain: SQTIHQWPATLVQPVGSPLSLECTVEGTSNPNLYWYRQAAGRGLQLLFYSVGIGQISSEVPQNLSASRPQDRQFILSSKKLLLSDSGFYLCAWSWRDTQYFGPGTRLTVL.